The present TCR beta chain was sequenced within a study of T-cell reconstitution after alpha-beta-depleted transplantation in children. This clonotype has only a few counts. As it was prepared, the TCRbeta library received unique molecular identifiers. TCRdb passed the PCR reads through MiXCR, listing each CDR3 protein once. Among approximately 420,000 distinct CDR3 sequences, under 13% were seen once, and the ten largest hold about 5%. Germline CDR1 is LGHNA and CDR2 is YSLEER. The ends lost 1 base at V and 4 bases at J; junction bases unmatched: 9. The CDR3 is 16 residues long. The chain joins TRBV4-3 to TRBJ2-5; 7 positions match TRBD1. The specimen was PBMCs from the stem cell graft donor, collected from the stem cell graft. The TCR was taken from a human donor who donated a stem cell graft to a child with acute myeloid leukemia. The CDR3 coding sequence is TGCGCCAGCAGCCAAGCCTCCCCAGGGGGTGGAGAGACCCAGTACTTC. Its protein product is CASSQASPGGGETQYF.